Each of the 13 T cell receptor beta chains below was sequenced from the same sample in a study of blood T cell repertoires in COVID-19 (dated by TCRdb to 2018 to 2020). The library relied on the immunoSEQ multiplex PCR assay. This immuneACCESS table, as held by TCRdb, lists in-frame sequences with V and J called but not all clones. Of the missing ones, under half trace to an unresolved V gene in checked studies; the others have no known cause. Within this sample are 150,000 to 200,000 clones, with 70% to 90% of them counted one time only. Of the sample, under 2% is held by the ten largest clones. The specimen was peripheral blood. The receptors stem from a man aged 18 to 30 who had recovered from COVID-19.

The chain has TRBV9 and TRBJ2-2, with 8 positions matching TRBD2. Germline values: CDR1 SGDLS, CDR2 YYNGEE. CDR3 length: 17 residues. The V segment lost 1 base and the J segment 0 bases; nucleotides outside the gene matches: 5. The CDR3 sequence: CASSVLAGIANTGELFF. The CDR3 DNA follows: TGTGCCAGCAGCGTACTAGCGGGTATCGCGAACACCGGGGAGCTGTTTTTT.

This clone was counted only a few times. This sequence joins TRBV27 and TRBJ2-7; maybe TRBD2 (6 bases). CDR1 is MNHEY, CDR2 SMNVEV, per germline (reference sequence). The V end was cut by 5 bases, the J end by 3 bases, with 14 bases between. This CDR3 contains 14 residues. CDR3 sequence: CASSLPGDLYEQYF. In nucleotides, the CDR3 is TGTGCCAGCAGTCTGCCGGGGGATCTCTACGAGCAGTACTTC.

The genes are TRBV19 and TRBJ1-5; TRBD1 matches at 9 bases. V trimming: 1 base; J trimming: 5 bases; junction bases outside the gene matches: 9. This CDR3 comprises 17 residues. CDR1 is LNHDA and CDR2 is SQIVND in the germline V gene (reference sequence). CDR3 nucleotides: TGTGCCAGTAGTATAGGAGACAGGGGGATTGACTATCAGCCCCAGCATTTT. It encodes CASSIGDRGIDYQPQHF.

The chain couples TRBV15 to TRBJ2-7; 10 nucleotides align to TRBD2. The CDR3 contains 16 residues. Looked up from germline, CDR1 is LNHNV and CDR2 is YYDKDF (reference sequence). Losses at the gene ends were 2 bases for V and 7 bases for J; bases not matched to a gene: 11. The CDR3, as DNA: TGTGCCACCAGCAGATATAAAGCGGGAGGGCCGTGGGAGCAGTACTTC. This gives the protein CATSRYKAGGPWEQYF.

Written as DNA, the CDR3 is TGTGCCAGCAGGGCGGGGACAGTGCTATCTAACTATGGCTACACCTTC. Translated: CASRAGTVLSNYGYTF. The chain has TRBV27 and TRBJ1-2, with 7 bases lining up with TRBD1. V shed 6 bases, J shed 0 bases, and the junction held 10 bases outside the gene matches. Germline assignment: CDR1 MNHEY and CDR2 SMNVEV (reference sequence). The CDR3 has 16 amino acids.

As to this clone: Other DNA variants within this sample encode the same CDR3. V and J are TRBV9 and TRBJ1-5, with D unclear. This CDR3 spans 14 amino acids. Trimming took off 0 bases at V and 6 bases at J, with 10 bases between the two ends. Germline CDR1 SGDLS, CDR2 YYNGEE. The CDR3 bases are TGTGCCAGCAGCGTAGGAGGGTATGGTCAGCCCCAGCATTTT. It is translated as CASSVGGYGQPQHF.

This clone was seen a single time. The CDR3 nucleotides are TGTGCCAGCAACGAAAGCTGGGAGTCTGAGCAGTTCTTC. It specifies CASNESWESEQFF. The chain links TRBV2 to TRBJ2-1; D may be TRBD2 (5 bases). Trimming shortened V by 7 bases and J by 9 bases, and 16 bases separated the two germline ends. CDR1 and CDR2 from the germline V gene are SNHLY and FYNNEI. The CDR3 is 13 residues long.

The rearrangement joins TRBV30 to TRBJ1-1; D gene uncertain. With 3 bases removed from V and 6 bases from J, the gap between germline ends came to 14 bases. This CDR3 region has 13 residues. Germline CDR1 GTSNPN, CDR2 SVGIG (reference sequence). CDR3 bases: TGTGCCTGGAGACGGGGAGGAGAGCCTGAAGCTTTCTTT. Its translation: CAWRRGGEPEAFF.

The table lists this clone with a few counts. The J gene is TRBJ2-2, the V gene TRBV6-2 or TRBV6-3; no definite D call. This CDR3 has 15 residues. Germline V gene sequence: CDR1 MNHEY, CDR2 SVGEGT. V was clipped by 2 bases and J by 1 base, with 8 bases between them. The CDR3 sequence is CASSYGRLNTGELFF. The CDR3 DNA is TGTGCCAGCAGTTACGGCAGACTGAACACCGGGGAGCTGTTTTTT.

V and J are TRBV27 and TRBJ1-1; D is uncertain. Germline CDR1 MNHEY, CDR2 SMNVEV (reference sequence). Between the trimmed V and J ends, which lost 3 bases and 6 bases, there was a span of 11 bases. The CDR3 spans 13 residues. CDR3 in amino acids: CASSLFTEAEAFF. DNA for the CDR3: TGTGCCAGCAGTTTGTTTACAGAAGCTGAAGCTTTCTTT.

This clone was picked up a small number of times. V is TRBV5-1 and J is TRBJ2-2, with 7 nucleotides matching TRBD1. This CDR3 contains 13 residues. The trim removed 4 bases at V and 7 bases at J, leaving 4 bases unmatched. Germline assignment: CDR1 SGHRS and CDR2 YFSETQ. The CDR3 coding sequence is TGCGCCAGCAGCCCCCCAGGGGGCGGGGAGCTGTTTTTT. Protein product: CASSPPGGGELFF. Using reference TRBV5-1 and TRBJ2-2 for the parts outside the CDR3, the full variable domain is KAGVTQTPRYLIKTRGQQVTLSCSPISGHRSVSWYQQTPGQGLQFLFEYFSETQRNKGNFPGRFSGRQFSNSRSEMNVSTLELGDSALYLCASSPPGGGELFFGEGSRLTVL.

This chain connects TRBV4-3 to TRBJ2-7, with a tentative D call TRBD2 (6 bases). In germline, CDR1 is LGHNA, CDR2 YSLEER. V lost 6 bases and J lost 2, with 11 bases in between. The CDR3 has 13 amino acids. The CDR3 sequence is CASSLGLPYEQYF. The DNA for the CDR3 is TGCGCCAGCAGTCTGGGACTGCCCTACGAGCAGTACTTC.

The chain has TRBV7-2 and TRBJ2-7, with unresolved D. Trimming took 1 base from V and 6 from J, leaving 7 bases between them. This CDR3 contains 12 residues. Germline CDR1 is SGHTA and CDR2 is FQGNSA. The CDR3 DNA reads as TGTGCCAGCAGCTTAGAGCTACGCGAGCAGTACTTC. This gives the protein CASSLELREQYF.